A selection of T cell receptor beta chains follows, all from one sample in a study of blood T cell repertoires in COVID-19. The table came from immunoSEQ multiplex PCR; TCRdb's copy has only in-frame clones and leaves some out. The data contain about 130,000 clones, 85% to 90% of them singletons. The specimen sequenced was peripheral blood. Receptors were obtained from a human donor in a cohort sampled during active COVID-19. Each CDR3 is given with its conserved first and last residue. The D gene is left open where the match is weak. Rows give clone size only sometimes, using once, few, many, or a class for an expanded clone.

cdr3_nt: TGTGCCAGCAGTGACTCTTACGGTCGCTCCTACAATGAGCAGTTCTTC
cdr3_aa: CASSDSYGRSYNEQFF
j_call: TRBJ2-1
clone_size: few
d_call: -
v_call: TRBV6-4

cdr3_nt: TGTGCCAGCAGTTATAAGCGGCGGGTACCTATCAATGAGCAGTTCTTC
cdr3_aa: CASSYKRRVPINEQFF
j_call: TRBJ2-1
clone_size: -
d_call: -
v_call: TRBV6-2/TRBV6-3

cdr3_nt: TGTGCCAGCAGCGTAGTGGATCGGGGGGGTGGCTACACCTTC
cdr3_aa: CASSVVDRGGGYTF
j_call: TRBJ1-2
clone_size: -
d_call: -
v_call: TRBV9

cdr3_nt: TGTGCCACCAGTGACCCACTTGAGACAGATACGCAGTATTTT
cdr3_aa: CATSDPLETDTQYF
j_call: TRBJ2-3
clone_size: -
d_call: -
v_call: TRBV24-1

cdr3_nt: TGTGCCACCAGCAGAGGGCCGAACACTGAAGCTTTCTTT
cdr3_aa: CATSRGPNTEAFF
j_call: TRBJ1-1
clone_size: -
d_call: -
v_call: TRBV15

cdr3_nt: TGTGCCAGCAGCCCGGGGGACAGGGTTAATGAAAAACTGTTTTTT
cdr3_aa: CASSPGDRVNEKLFF
j_call: TRBJ1-4
clone_size: -
d_call: TRBD1
v_call: TRBV9

cdr3_nt: TGTGCCAGCAGTGACAGGGGGGCGAAGGGCTACACCTTC
cdr3_aa: CASSDRGAKGYTF
j_call: TRBJ1-2
clone_size: -
d_call: TRBD1
v_call: TRBV6-1

cdr3_nt: TGTGCCAGCAGCTTAGGAGCGGGGGGTTCCTACAATGAGCAGTTCTTC
cdr3_aa: CASSLGAGGSYNEQFF
j_call: TRBJ2-1
clone_size: -
d_call: TRBD2
v_call: TRBV7-6

cdr3_nt: TGTGCCAGCAGCTCAGGACAGCCCGGGGAGCAGATCTTC
cdr3_aa: CASSSGQPGEQIF
j_call: TRBJ2-1
clone_size: -
d_call: -
v_call: TRBV7-2

cdr3_nt: TGTGCCAGCAGTAGGACTACCTCCAATGAGCAGTTCTTC
cdr3_aa: CASSRTTSNEQFF
j_call: TRBJ2-1
clone_size: -
d_call: -
v_call: TRBV6-5

cdr3_nt: TGTGCCAGCAGCACACCCTTGGGGGGGGAGACCCAGTACTTC
cdr3_aa: CASSTPLGGETQYF
j_call: TRBJ2-5
clone_size: -
d_call: TRBD2
v_call: TRBV9

cdr3_nt: TGTGCCAGCAGCCAAGGCAGTAAGAACACTGAAGCTTTCTTT
cdr3_aa: CASSQGSKNTEAFF
j_call: TRBJ1-1
clone_size: -
d_call: -
v_call: TRBV14

cdr3_nt: TGTGCCAGCAGCCAAGCTCGCCCAGAAGTCTCTGGCTACACCTTC
cdr3_aa: CASSQARPEVSGYTF
j_call: TRBJ1-2
clone_size: once
d_call: -
v_call: TRBV14